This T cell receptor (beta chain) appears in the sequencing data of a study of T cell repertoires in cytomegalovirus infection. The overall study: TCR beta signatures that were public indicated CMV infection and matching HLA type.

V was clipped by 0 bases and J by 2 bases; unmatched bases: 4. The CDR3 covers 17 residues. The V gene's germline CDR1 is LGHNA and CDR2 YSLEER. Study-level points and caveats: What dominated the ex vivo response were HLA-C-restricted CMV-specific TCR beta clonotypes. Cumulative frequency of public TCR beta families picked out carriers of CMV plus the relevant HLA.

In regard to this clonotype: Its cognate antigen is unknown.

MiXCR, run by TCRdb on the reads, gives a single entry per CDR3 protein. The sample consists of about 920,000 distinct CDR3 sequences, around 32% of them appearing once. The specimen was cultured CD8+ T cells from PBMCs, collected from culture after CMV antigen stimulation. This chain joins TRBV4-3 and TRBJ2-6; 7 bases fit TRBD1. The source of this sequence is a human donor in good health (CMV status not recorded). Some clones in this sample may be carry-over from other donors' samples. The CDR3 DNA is TGCGCCAGCAGCCAAGAGACAGGGATGGCTGGGGCCAACGTCCTGACTTTC. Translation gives CASSQETGMAGANVLTF.